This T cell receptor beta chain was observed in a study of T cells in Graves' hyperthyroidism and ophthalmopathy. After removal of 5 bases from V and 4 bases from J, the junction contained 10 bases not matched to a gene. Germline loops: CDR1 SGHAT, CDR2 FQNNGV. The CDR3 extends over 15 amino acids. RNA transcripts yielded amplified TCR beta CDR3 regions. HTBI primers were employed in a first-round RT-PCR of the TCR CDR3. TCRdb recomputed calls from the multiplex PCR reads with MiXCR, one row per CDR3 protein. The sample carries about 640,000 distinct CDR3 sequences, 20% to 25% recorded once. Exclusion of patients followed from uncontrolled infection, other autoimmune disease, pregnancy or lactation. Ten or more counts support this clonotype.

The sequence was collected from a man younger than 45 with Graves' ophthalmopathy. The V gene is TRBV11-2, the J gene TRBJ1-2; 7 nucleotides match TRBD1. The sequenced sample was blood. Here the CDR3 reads CASSGQGQESYGYTF. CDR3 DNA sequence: TGTGCCAGCAGCGGACAAGGACAGGAGTCCTATGGCTACACCTTC.